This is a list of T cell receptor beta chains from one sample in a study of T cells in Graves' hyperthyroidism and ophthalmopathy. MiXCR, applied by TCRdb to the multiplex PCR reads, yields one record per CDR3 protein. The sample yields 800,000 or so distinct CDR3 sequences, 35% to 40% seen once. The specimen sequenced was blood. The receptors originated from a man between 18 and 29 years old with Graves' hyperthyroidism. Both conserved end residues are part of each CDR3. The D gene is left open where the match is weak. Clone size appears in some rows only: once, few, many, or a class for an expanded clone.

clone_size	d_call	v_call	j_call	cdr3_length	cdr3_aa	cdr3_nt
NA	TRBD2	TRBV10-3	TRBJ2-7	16	CAISESGLAGGNEQYF	TGTGCCATCAGTGAGTCGGGTCTAGCGGGAGGGAACGAGCAGTACTTC
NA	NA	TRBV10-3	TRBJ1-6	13	CAISALTNSPLHF	TGTGCCATCAGTGCCCTTACCAATTCACCCCTCCACTTT
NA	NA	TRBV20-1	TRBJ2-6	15	CSARDVKSGANVLTF	TGCAGTGCTAGAGATGTGAAATCTGGGGCCAACGTCCTGACTTTC
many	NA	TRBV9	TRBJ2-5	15	CASSVGILAWETQYF	TGTGCCAGCAGCGTAGGAATACTGGCCTGGGAGACCCAGTACTTC
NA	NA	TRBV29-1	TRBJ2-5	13	CSRDSDYQETQYF	TGCAGTCGTGACAGTGATTACCAAGAGACCCAGTACTTC
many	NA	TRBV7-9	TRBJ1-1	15	CASSLEGQLNTEAFF	TGTGCCAGCAGCTTGGAAGGACAGCTGAACACTGAAGCTTTCTTT
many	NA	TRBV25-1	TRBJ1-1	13	CASSGFANTEAFF	TGTGCCAGCAGTGGCTTCGCGAACACTGAAGCTTTCTTT
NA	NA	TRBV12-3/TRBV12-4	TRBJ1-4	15	CASSSQDGRYEKLFF	TGTGCCAGCAGTTCTCAGGACGGGCGGTATGAAAAACTGTTTTTT
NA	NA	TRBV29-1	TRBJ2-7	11	CSLSGTYEQYF	TGCAGCCTCAGCGGCACCTACGAGCAGTACTTC
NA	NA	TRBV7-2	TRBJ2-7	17	CASSFLEGGRESYEQYF	TGTGCCAGCAGCTTCCTCGAGGGGGGGAGGGAATCATACGAGCAGTACTTC
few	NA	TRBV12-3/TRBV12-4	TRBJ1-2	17	CASSYGRPGSTSYGYTF	TGTGCCAGCAGTTACGGTCGGCCCGGAAGCACCTCCTATGGCTACACCTTC
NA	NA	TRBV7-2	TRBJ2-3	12	CASSSPPDTQYF	TGTGCCAGCAGCAGTCCCCCAGATACGCAGTATTTT
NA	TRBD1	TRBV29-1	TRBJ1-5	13	CSVRTGMRQPQHF	TGCAGCGTGAGGACAGGGATGCGGCAGCCCCAGCATTTT
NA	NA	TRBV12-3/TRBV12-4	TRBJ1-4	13	CASRASGDEKLFF	TGTGCCAGTCGGGCCAGTGGGGATGAAAAACTGTTTTTT
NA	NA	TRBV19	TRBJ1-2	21	CASSARPDEYTTGTTNYGYTF	TGTGCCAGTAGTGCACGACCCGACGAATATACTACAGGGACGACTAACTATGGCTACACCTTC
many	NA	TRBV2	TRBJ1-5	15	CASSPGTAYGQPQHF	TGTGCCAGCAGTCCAGGGACGGCCTACGGCCAGCCCCAGCATTTT
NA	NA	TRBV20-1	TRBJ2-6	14	CSASSMSGANVLTF	TGCAGTGCTAGCTCAATGTCTGGGGCCAACGTCCTGACTTTC
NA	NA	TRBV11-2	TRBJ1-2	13	CASSDPGVWDYTF	TGTGCCAGCAGCGACCCGGGGGTGTGGGACTACACCTTC
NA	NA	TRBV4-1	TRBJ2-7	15	CASSQDRSEAYEQYF	TGCGCCAGCAGCCAAGATCGGTCCGAGGCCTACGAGCAGTACTTC
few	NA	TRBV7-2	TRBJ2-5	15	CASSLRQSYQETQYF	TGTGCCAGCAGCTTACGACAGTCCTACCAAGAGACCCAGTACTTC
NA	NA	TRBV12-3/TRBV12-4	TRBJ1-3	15	CASSTYRVNGNTIYF	TGTGCCAGCAGTACGTACAGGGTGAACGGAAACACCATATATTTT
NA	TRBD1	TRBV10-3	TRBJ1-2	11	CATRGQGGYTF	TGTGCCACCAGGGGACAGGGAGGCTACACCTTC
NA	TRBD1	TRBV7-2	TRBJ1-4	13	CASSPQGGQKLFF	TGTGCCAGCAGCCCCCAGGGGGGTCAAAAACTGTTTTTT
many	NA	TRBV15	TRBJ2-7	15	CATSKGEDYSYEQYF	TGTGCCACCAGCAAGGGAGAGGATTACTCCTACGAGCAGTACTTC
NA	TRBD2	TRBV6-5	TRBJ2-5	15	CASSYGPSGEETQYF	TGTGCCAGCAGTTACGGCCCTAGCGGAGAAGAGACCCAGTACTTC
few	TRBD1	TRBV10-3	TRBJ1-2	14	CATPGTGLAYGYTF	TGTGCCACCCCAGGGACAGGCTTAGCCTATGGCTACACCTTC
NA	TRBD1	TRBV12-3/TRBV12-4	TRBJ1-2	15	CASSTDRGLDYGYTF	TGTGCCAGCAGTACGGACAGGGGGCTAGACTATGGCTACACCTTC
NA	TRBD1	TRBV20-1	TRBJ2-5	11	CSADRGRTQYF	TGCAGTGCTGACAGGGGGAGGACCCAGTACTTC
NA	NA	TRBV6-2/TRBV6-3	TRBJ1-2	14	CASSYLQGSHGYTF	TGTGCCAGCAGTTACTTACAGGGTTCACATGGCTACACCTTC
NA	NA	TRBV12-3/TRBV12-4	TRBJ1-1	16	CASSLAGYWPHTEAFF	TGTGCCAGCAGTTTAGCGGGTTACTGGCCCCACACTGAAGCTTTCTTT
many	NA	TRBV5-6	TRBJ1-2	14	CASIPSGWNYGYTF	TGTGCCAGCATCCCCTCGGGCTGGAACTATGGCTACACCTTC
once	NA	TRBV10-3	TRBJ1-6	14	CASSSGKNNSPLHF	TGTGCCAGCAGTTCGGGGAAAAATAATTCACCCCTCCACTTT
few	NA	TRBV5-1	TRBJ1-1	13	CASSLRNEAEAFF	TGCGCCAGCAGCTTGAGGAACGAGGCTGAAGCTTTCTTT
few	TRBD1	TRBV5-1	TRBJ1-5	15	CASPPGQGGNQPQHF	TGCGCCAGCCCGCCGGGACAGGGAGGAAATCAGCCCCAGCATTTT
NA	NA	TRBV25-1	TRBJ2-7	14	CASSRSWGTYEQYF	TGTGCCAGCAGCCGGTCGTGGGGAACCTACGAGCAGTACTTC
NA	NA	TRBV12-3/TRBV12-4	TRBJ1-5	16	CASPPGRSVTNQPQHF	TGTGCCAGCCCCCCGGGCCGGTCGGTTACAAATCAGCCCCAGCATTTT
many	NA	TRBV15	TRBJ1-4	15	CATKPTENPNEKLFF	TGTGCCACCAAACCCACGGAGAACCCAAATGAAAAACTGTTTTTT
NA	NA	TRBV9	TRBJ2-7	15	CASSASGQISYEQYF	TGTGCCAGCAGCGCCTCCGGACAGATCTCCTACGAGCAGTACTTC
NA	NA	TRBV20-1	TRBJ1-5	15	CSAREQSYSNQPQHF	TGCAGTGCTAGAGAACAGAGTTATAGCAATCAGCCCCAGCATTTT
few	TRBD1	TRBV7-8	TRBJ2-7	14	CASSLADRSLKQYF	TGTGCCAGCAGCTTAGCGGACAGGTCCTTAAAGCAGTACTTC
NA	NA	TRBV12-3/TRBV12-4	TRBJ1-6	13	CASSLTDRPGYHF	TGTGCCAGCAGCCTAACCGACAGGCCAGGCTACCACTTT
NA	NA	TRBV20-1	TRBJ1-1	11	CSARPEIEAFF	TGCAGTGCTAGGCCGGAGATTGAAGCTTTCTTT
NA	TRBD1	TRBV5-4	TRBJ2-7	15	CASSPYSRQGHEQYF	TGTGCCAGCAGCCCGTACTCAAGACAGGGGCACGAGCAGTACTTC
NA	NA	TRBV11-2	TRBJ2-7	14	CASSLQFTGREQYF	TGTGCCAGCAGCTTACAGTTTACGGGACGGGAGCAGTACTTC
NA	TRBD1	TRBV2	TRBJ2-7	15	CASSRRDRGNYEQYF	TGTGCCAGCAGTCGACGGGACAGGGGAAACTACGAGCAGTACTTC
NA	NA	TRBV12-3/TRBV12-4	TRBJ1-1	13	CASSFAGRREAFF	TGTGCCAGCAGTTTCGCGGGGAGACGAGAAGCTTTCTTT
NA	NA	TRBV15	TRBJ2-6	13	CATSPVGANVLTF	TGTGCCACCAGCCCCGTGGGGGCCAACGTCCTGACTTTC
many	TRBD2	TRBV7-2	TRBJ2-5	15	CASSSTPGLEGTQYF	TGTGCCAGCAGCTCCACACCGGGACTAGAAGGCACCCAGTACTTC
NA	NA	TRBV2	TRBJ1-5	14	CASSALAGAETQHF	TGTGCCAGCAGCGCCTTAGCGGGGGCTGAGACCCAGCATTTT
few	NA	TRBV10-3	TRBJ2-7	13	CASSPRGSEEQYF	TGTGCCAGCAGCCCCCGAGGATCGGAAGAGCAGTACTTC
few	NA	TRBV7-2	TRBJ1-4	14	CASSLFWQYEKLFF	TGTGCCAGCAGCTTATTTTGGCAGTATGAAAAACTGTTTTTT
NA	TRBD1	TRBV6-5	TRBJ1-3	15	CASSADRGSGNTIYF	TGTGCCAGCAGCGCCGACAGGGGGTCTGGAAACACCATATATTTT
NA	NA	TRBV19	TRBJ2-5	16	CASATGRGPNQETQYF	TGTGCCAGTGCAACAGGGAGGGGGCCAAATCAAGAGACCCAGTACTTC
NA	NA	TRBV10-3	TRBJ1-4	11	CAGGLVKNCFF	NA
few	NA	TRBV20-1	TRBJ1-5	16	CSALDAGTVLNQPQHF	TGCAGTGCTCTGGACGCGGGGACCGTTCTCAATCAGCCCCAGCATTTT
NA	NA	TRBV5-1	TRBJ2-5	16	CASSPEGDYKVETQYF	TGCGCCAGCAGCCCCGAGGGGGATTACAAGGTGGAGACCCAGTACTTC
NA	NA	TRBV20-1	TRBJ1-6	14	CSASPGRGDSPLHF	TGCAGTGCTAGTCCCGGGCGCGGGGATTCACCCCTCCACTTT
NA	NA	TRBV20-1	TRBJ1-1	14	CSATRDGMNTEAFF	TGCAGTGCTACCCGGGACGGCATGAACACTGAAGCTTTCTTT
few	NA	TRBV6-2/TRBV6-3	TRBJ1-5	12	CASSYPLRPQHF	TGTGCCAGCAGTTACCCTCTACGGCCCCAGCATTTT
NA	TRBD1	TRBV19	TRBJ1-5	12	CASRAGEQGMDF	TGTGCCAGTAGGGCCGGGGAACAGGGGATGGATTTT